The table lists the clone carrying this TCR beta chain with many counts. Antigen unknown. Axillary draining lymph nodes of breast cancer patients supplied the node samples. These data belong to a study of breast tumors, draining lymph nodes, adjacent tissues. Study-level findings and limits: Luminal-like breast cancer showed significantly higher tumor–nontumor repertoire similarity than basal-like. That most tumor T cells come from lymph nodes remained unproven. Tumors had less TCR diversity than lymph nodes, more than nontumor tissue. The data were judged consistent with most tumor T cells coming from lymph node and expanding in tumor.

TCRdb redid the calling of the multiplex PCR reads with MiXCR, one entry per CDR3 protein. Of 200,000 to 250,000 distinct CDR3 sequences in the sample, roughly 32% were seen once. Trimming cost V 5 bases and J 6 bases; bases outside gene matches: 4. This CDR3 is built from 15 residues. Germline V lookup: CDR1 SGHTA, CDR2 FQGTGA. The chain combines TRBV7-3 with TRBJ2-1; 13 bases are shared with TRBD2. Material: axillary lymph node tissue. This TCR derives from a female donor with breast cancer. Some clones in this sample may be carry-over from other donors' samples. The CDR3 reads CASSLTSGRSNEQFF. CDR3 coding DNA: TGTGCCAGCAGCCTGACTAGCGGGAGGTCCAATGAGCAGTTCTTC.